These 12 T cell receptor beta chains were all obtained from the same sample, sequenced in a study of blood T cell repertoires in COVID-19 (dated by TCRdb to the early 2020s). Library construction relied on the immunoSEQ multiplex PCR assay. TCRdb mirrors the immuneACCESS table, restricted to in-frame sequences. Some clones are absent from its copies; in checked studies, under half trace to an unresolved V gene, and the reason for the others is unknown. In this sample the table shows approximately 130,000 clones, around four fifths of which occur a single time. 8% to 10% of the sample belongs to the ten largest clones. The sequencing sample was made of peripheral blood. The receptors were sampled from a middle-aged man with active or convalescent COVID-19.

The chain links TRBV25-1 to TRBJ2-5; 7 bases are shared with TRBD2. V dropped 5 bases and J dropped 4; count of bases not matched to a gene: 10. There are 15 residues in the CDR3. Germline lookup yields CDR1 MGHDK and CDR2 SYGVNS. The CDR3 spells CASSPRGRGGETQYF. Here the CDR3 DNA reads TGTGCCAGCAGTCCCCGAGGGAGGGGCGGAGAGACCCAGTACTTC.

This chain uses TRBV6-5 with TRBJ1-6, with D possibly matching TRBD1 (6 bases). The germline V gene encodes CDR1 MNHEY and CDR2 SVGAGI. V gave up 6 bases and J gave up 7 bases, with 10 bases separating them. This CDR3 has 13 residues. CDR3 region: CASRGRGNSPLHF. CDR3 sequence (DNA): TGTGCCAGCAGGGGCAGGGGCAATTCACCCCTCCACTTT.

This clone was counted a few times. The rearrangement uses TRBV3-1 (or the pseudogene TRBV3-2) and TRBJ1-2; D might be TRBD1 (5 bases). CDR3 length equals 14 residues. V was cut by 0 bases and J by 7 bases, with 12 bases left in between. Germline V gene data show CDR1 as LGHDT and CDR2 as YNNKEL (reference sequence). The DNA of the CDR3 is TGTGCCAGCAGCCAAGAGGGGCAGGGCACTGGCTACACCTTC. Translating gives CASSQEGQGTGYTF.

The chain joins TRBV19 to TRBJ2-7; D possibly corresponds to TRBD1 (6 bases). The CDR3 has 13 residues. The germline CDR1 and CDR2 sequences are LNHDA and SQIVND (reference sequence). Trimming shortened V by 5 bases and J by 3 bases, and 11 bases separated the two germline ends. The CDR3 coding sequence is TGTGCCAGTAGTCCCCGGACAGTCTACGAGCAGTACTTC. The encoded protein is CASSPRTVYEQYF.

The V gene is TRBV4-3, the J gene TRBJ2-5; TRBD2 might be the D (6 bases). Trimming cost V 1 base and J 7 bases, with 10 bases left between them. Germline CDR1 reads LGHNA; CDR2 reads YSLEER. The CDR3 consists of 13 residues. The CDR3 bases are TGCGCCAGCAGCCAAGCCGGGGGTGTGACCCAGTACTTC. Translated, it gives CASSQAGGVTQYF.

The chain uses TRBV15 and TRBJ2-7; 10 bases fit TRBD1. Germline assignment: CDR1 LNHNV and CDR2 YYDKDF (reference sequence). Trimming took 1 base from V and 3 from J; bases not matched to a gene: 3. This CDR3 is built from 15 residues. In DNA, the CDR3 is TGTGCCACCAGCAGAGGTAGGACAGGGGGCTACGAGCAGTACTTC. It yields the protein CATSRGRTGGYEQYF.

The V call is TRBV19, the J call TRBJ1-4, with 7 bases lining up with TRBD1. Losses at the gene ends were 6 bases for V and 7 bases for J; bases not matched to a gene: 5. Germline assignment: CDR1 LNHDA and CDR2 SQIVND (reference sequence). The CDR3 runs 13 residues. CDR3 DNA: TGTGCCAGTAGCAGGACAGGATTTGAAAAACTGTTTTTT. This codes for CASSRTGFEKLFF. Together with reference TRBV19 and TRBJ1-4, the CDR3 gives the full variable domain: DGGITQSPKYLFRKEGQNVTLSCEQNLNHDAMYWYRQDPGQGLRLIYYSQIVNDFQKGDIAEGYSVSREKKESFPLTVTSAQKNPTAFYLCASSRTGFEKLFFGSGTQLSVL.

The chain links TRBV27 to TRBJ2-5, with 8 positions matching TRBD1. This CDR3 region has 15 residues. Trimming took 6 bases from V and 4 from J; bases not matched to a gene: 10. CDR1 is MNHEY and CDR2 is SMNVEV in the germline V gene (reference sequence). The CDR3 nucleotides read TGTGCCAGCAGCTACCAGGGGGCGTGGGTAGAGACCCAGTACTTC. Its protein product is CASSYQGAWVETQYF.

The V and J genes are TRBV7-9 and TRBJ1-4, with 7 bases matching TRBD1. The CDR3 length is 14 residues. The trim removed 5 bases at V and 4 bases at J, leaving 4 bases unmatched. Germline V gives CDR1 SEHNR, CDR2 FQNEAQ (reference sequence). In DNA form, the CDR3 reads TGTGCCAGCAGCCCCGGGACAGTTAATGAAAAACTGTTTTTT. Residues: CASSPGTVNEKLFF. Filled out from reference TRBV7-9 and TRBJ1-4, the complete variable domain reads DTGVSQNPRHKITKRGQNVTFRCDPISEHNRLYWYRQTLGQGPEFLTYFQNEAQLEKSRLLSDRFSAERPKGSFSTLEIQRTEQGDSAMYLCASSPGTVNEKLFFGSGTQLSVL.

This CDR3 is CASSIGDRYDTNEKLFF. CDR3 nucleotides: TGTGCCAGTAGTATCGGTGACAGATACGATACTAATGAAAAACTGTTTTTT. The chain employs TRBV19 and TRBJ1-4; tentative D call: TRBD1 (5 bases). Germline values: CDR1 LNHDA, CDR2 SQIVND (reference sequence). The length of the CDR3 is 17 residues. Deletions cut 3 bases from V and 2 bases from J, with 16 bases between.

The chain employs TRBV7-6 and TRBJ2-1; tentative D call: TRBD2 (5 bases). The V gene lost 5 bases and the J gene lost 8 bases, with 16 bases spanning the gap. CDR1 and CDR2 from the germline V gene are SGHVS and FNYEAQ. The CDR3 length is 14 residues. DNA for the CDR3: TGTGCCAGCAGCCCTAACTTTGCGCGGGATGAGCAGTTCTTC. Translated: CASSPNFARDEQFF.

The chain uses TRBV5-4 and TRBJ2-5, with 8 nucleotides matching TRBD1. V shed 4 bases, J shed 3 bases, and the junction held 5 bases outside the gene matches. The CDR3 length is 14 residues. CDR1 and CDR2 from the germline V gene are SGHNT and YYREEE (reference sequence). The CDR3 sequence: CASSLQGAKETQYF. The CDR3, as DNA: TGTGCCAGCAGCCTGCAGGGGGCGAAAGAGACCCAGTACTTC. The variable domain in full, with the rest retrieved from reference TRBV5-4 and TRBJ2-5, is ETGVTQSPTHLIKTRGQQVTLRCSSQSGHNTVSWYQQALGQGPQFIFQYYREEENGRGNFPPRFSGLQFPNYSSELNVNALELDDSALYLCASSLQGAKETQYFGPGTRLLVL.